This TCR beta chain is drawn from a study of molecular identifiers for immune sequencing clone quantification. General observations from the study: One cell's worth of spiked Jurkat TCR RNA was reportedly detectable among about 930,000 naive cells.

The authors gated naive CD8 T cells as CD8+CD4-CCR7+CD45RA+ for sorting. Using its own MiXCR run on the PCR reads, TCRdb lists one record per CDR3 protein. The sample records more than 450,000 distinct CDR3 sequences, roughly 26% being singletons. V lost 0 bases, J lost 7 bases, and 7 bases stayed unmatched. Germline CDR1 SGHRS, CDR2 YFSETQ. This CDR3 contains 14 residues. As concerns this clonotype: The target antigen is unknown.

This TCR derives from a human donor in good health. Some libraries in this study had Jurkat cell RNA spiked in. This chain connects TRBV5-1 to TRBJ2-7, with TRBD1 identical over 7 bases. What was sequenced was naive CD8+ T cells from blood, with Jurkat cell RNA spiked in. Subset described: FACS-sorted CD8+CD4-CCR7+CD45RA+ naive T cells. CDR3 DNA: TGCGCCAGCAGCTTGGTTCAGGGGGAGAGGGAGCAGTACTTC. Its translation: CASSLVQGEREQYF.